This TCR beta chain was captured by sequencing in a study of technical replicates of blood from a handful of donors. TCRdb's copy holds only in-frame clones and misses some; the assay was immunoSEQ multiplex PCR. This table holds tens of thousands of clones, roughly nine tenths found once. The CDR3 contains 14 residues. The V gene end was trimmed by 6 bases and the J gene end by 7 bases; junction bases not matched to a gene: 7. CDR1 is LNHDA and CDR2 is SQIVND in the germline V gene (reference sequence). The source is a human donor in good health. Input material: T cells isolated from PBMCs. The chain links TRBV19 to TRBJ1-4; 8 bases align to TRBD1. The CDR3 coding sequence is TGTGCCAGTAGCAGACAGGGGAAAGCTGAAAAACTGTTTTTT. Amino acid sequence: CASSRQGKAEKLFF.